This paragraph reports one TCR beta chain. This record belongs to a study of CD8 T cells in ankylosing spondylitis. TCRdb re-called the 5' RACE reads with MiXCR, one entry per CDR3 protein. This sample has about 350,000 distinct CDR3 sequences, with roughly 20% found just once. The germline V gene encodes CDR1 SGHRS and CDR2 YFSETQ. Trimming took 3 bases from V and 1 from J, leaving 16 bases between them. This CDR3 is 16 amino acids long. The TCR was taken from a male donor with ankylosing spondylitis or in good health (not recorded which). This chain connects TRBV5-1 to TRBJ1-1; D is possibly TRBD1 (5 bases). Sequencing was carried out using blood, either unsorted or a sorted T cell fraction (not recorded which). Written as DNA, the CDR3 is TGCGCCAGCAGCTGGGAAACAGGACGGCCGAACACTGAAGCTTTCTTT. It yields the protein CASSWETGRPNTEAFF. The variable domain in full, completed from reference TRBV5-1 and TRBJ1-1, reads KAGVTQTPRYLIKTRGQQVTLSCSPISGHRSVSWYQQTPGQGLQFLFEYFSETQRNKGNFPGRFSGRQFSNSRSEMNVSTLELGDSALYLCASSWETGRPNTEAFFGQGTRLTVV.